This entry describes one T cell receptor beta chain. No antigen is known for it. CDR3 length equals 15 residues. Trimming pared 6 bases from V and 1 base from J, leaving 13 bases between. Germline CDR1 is MNHNY and CDR2 is SVGAGI (reference sequence). PCR amplification relied on 60 Vbeta primers (plus 13 Jbeta primers). Measured with immunoSEQ multiplex PCR; TCRdb has only the in-frame clones, and not every one. The data show 95,000 to 150,000 clones, more than 80% seen once. This specimen belongs to a study of cytomegalovirus exposure and HLA in healthy donors. Study conclusions and caveats: Reports credit the classifier with highly specific, highly sensitive diagnosis of cytomegalovirus status. Earlier analysis found most TCR beta V segments productive about 87% or about 30% of the time.

This TCR was recovered from a middle-aged man in good health and CMV-seronegative. The sequenced sample was PBMCs. This sequence joins TRBV6-6 and TRBJ1-3, with D uncertain. CDR3 coding DNA: TGTGCCAGCAGCGAAAGGAGACCTTCTGGAAACACCATATATTTT. This gives the protein CASSERRPSGNTIYF.